This TCR beta chain was identified during a study of blood T cells in healthy people across ages. Regarding the study as a whole: Long-lived donors carried more naive CD4+ cells and greater diversity than aged donors. A strong correlation was found between TCR beta diversity and the percentage of naive T cells.

Germline-derived CDR1 and CDR2 are DFQATT and SNEGSKA (reference sequence). The CDR3 has 15 amino acids. V was clipped by 3 bases and J by 1 base; unmatched bases: 7. Alongside a J-beta primer mix, a sample-barcoded 5' primer served in a second PCR lasting about 7 to 12 cycles. MiXCR was run by TCRdb on the 5' RACE reads, yielding one entry per CDR3 protein. The sample consists of some 800,000 distinct CDR3 sequences, under 45% of them appearing once. Points on this clonotype: Its target is not known.

This sequence originates from a man aged 60 to 75 in good health. Sequenced: blood. The J gene is TRBJ2-3, the V gene TRBV20-1; TRBD1 aligns across 7 bases. This chain's CDR3 is CSASLWDRGTDTQYF. CDR3 bases: TGCAGTGCTAGCCTCTGGGACAGAGGCACAGATACGCAGTATTTT.